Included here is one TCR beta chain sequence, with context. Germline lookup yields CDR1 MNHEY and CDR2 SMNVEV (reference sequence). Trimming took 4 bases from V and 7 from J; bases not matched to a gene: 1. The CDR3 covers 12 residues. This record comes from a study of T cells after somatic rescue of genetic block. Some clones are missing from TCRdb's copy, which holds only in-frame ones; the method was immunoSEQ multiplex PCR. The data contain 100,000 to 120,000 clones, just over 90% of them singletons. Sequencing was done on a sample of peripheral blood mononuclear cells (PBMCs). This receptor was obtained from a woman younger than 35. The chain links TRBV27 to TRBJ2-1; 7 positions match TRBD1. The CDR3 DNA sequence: TGTGCCAGCAGTTGGGGACAGAATGAGCAGTTCTTC. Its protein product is CASSWGQNEQFF.